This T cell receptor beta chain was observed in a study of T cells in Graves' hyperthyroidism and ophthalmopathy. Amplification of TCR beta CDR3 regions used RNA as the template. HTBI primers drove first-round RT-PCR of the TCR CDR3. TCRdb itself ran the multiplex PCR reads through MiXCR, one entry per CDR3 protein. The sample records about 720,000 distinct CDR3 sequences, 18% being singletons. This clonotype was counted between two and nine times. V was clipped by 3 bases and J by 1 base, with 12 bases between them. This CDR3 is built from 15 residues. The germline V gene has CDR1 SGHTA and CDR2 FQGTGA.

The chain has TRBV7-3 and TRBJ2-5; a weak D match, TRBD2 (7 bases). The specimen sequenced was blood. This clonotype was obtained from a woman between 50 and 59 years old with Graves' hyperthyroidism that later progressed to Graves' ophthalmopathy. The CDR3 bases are TGTGCCAGCAGCTTGACTAGGGGGGGCCAAGAGACCCAGTACTTC. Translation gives CASSLTRGGQETQYF.